A selection of T cell receptor beta chains follows, all from one sample in a study of OX40 agonist ivuxolimab in advanced cancers. The assay was immunoSEQ multiplex PCR, and TCRdb's table has in-frame clones only and misses some. The data contain about 60,000 clones, 65% to 85% of them singletons. Here the sequenced sample was CD4+ or CD8+ T cells sorted from blood, taken in a trial of the OX40 agonist ivuxolimab. The receptor source for this set is an adult with an advanced solid tumor such as melanoma, head and neck, liver or kidney cancer. Each CDR3 is given with its conserved first and last residue. The D gene is left open where the match is weak. Expanded clones are given a class, and other clones once, few, many or no size at all.

V: TRBV5-6; J: TRBJ2-7; size: -; D: TRBD1; CDR3: CASSLPGQTYEQYF; DNA: TGTGCCAGCAGCTTACCGGGACAGACCTACGAGCAGTACTTC
V: TRBV2; J: TRBJ2-2; size: -; D: -; CDR3: CARGRTGELFF; DNA: TGTGCCAGGGGCAGGACCGGGGAGCTGTTTTTT
V: TRBV6-5; J: TRBJ1-4; size: -; D: -; CDR3: CASSYGEPEKLFF; DNA: TGTGCCAGCAGTTACGGGGAACCTGAAAAACTGTTTTTT
V: TRBV11-3; J: TRBJ2-1; size: -; D: TRBD2; CDR3: CASSFTIGGSSYNEQFF; DNA: TGTGCCAGCAGCTTTACGATCGGGGGGAGCTCCTACAATGAGCAGTTCTTC
V: TRBV7-2; J: TRBJ2-5; size: -; D: -; CDR3: CASSANGQETQYF; DNA: TGTGCCAGCAGCGCAAATGGGCAAGAGACCCAGTACTTC
V: TRBV5-1; J: TRBJ2-5; size: -; D: -; CDR3: CASSLRSQETQYF; DNA: TGCGCCAGCAGCTTACGGTCTCAAGAGACCCAGTACTTC
V: TRBV5-1; J: TRBJ2-7; size: -; D: TRBD1; CDR3: CASSLDDRGYYEQYF; DNA: TGCGCCAGCAGCTTGGACGACAGGGGATACTACGAGCAGTACTTC
V: TRBV7-9; J: TRBJ2-5; size: -; D: -; CDR3: CASSLGEETQYF; DNA: TGTGCCAGCAGCTTGGGGGAAGAGACCCAGTACTTC
V: TRBV4-2; J: TRBJ1-1; size: -; D: -; CDR3: CASSPPGTVNTEAFF; DNA: TGTGCCAGCAGCCCCCCCGGGACGGTCAACACTGAAGCTTTCTTT
V: TRBV30; J: TRBJ1-2; size: -; D: -; CDR3: CAWSSGNYGYTF; DNA: TGTGCCTGGAGTTCAGGCAACTATGGCTACACCTTC
V: TRBV7-8; J: TRBJ1-2; size: medium-sized; D: -; CDR3: CASSSRRISNYGYTF; DNA: TGTGCCAGCAGCTCTAGGAGGATTTCGAACTATGGCTACACCTTC
V: TRBV6-6; J: TRBJ1-1; size: -; D: -; CDR3: CASSLSSNTEAFF; DNA: TGTGCCAGCAGTCTTTCCTCGAACACTGAAGCTTTCTTT
V: TRBV28; J: TRBJ1-2; size: -; D: TRBD1; CDR3: CASGGQAVRVYTF; DNA: TGTGCCAGCGGTGGACAGGCGGTCCGGGTGTACACCTTC
V: TRBV7-2; J: TRBJ2-1; size: -; D: TRBD2; CDR3: CASSLRVGSGGLSYNEQFF; DNA: TGTGCCAGCAGCTTACGCGTGGGTAGCGGGGGGCTATCCTACAATGAGCAGTTCTTC
V: TRBV5-1; J: TRBJ2-3; size: -; D: -; CDR3: CASSLEGRSSTDTQYF; DNA: TGCGCCAGCAGCTTGGAAGGGCGGAGCAGCACAGATACGCAGTATTTT
V: TRBV6-1; J: TRBJ2-7; size: once; D: -; CDR3: CASTTQAGTGEQYF; DNA: TGTGCCAGCACCACACAGGCGGGGACGGGGGAGCAGTACTTC
V: TRBV2; J: TRBJ1-5; size: -; D: -; CDR3: CATHYRLNQPQHF; DNA: TGTGCCACCCACTACAGACTCAATCAGCCCCAGCATTTT
V: TRBV5-5; J: TRBJ1-2; size: once; D: TRBD1; CDR3: CASSISGTVTNYGYTF; DNA: TGTGCCAGCAGCATATCCGGGACAGTAACTAACTATGGCTACACCTTC
V: TRBV2; J: TRBJ2-7; size: -; D: -; CDR3: CASGGGYEQYF; DNA: TGTGCCAGCGGGGGTGGCTACGAGCAGTACTTC